The following is a TCR beta chain sequence with its context. Its antigen is undetermined. The data were obtained in a study of T cell responses to AZD1222 COVID-19 vaccine. Overall study results and limits: At baseline, just a handful of AZD1222 recipients tested seropositive. Spike-specific TCR repertoires showed rising breadth and depth after two AZD1222 doses. Vaccine-associated CD4 TCRs ranged over spike, dominating at 160-218 and 743-854.

TCRdb keeps only in-frame clones here, not all; method: immunoSEQ multiplex PCR. The sample includes some 170,000 clones, about 92% of them seen just once. Trimming at V came to 2 bases and at J to 0 bases, leaving 0 bases not matched to a gene. This CDR3 is built from 14 residues. The germline V gene encodes CDR1 KGHSH and CDR2 LQKENI. The chain uses TRBV18 and TRBJ2-7, with TRBD1 matching 8 bases. The source of this sequence is an adult in good health. The source was peripheral blood, collected on day 0 of AZD1222 vaccination. CDR3 protein: CASSPGQGSYEQYF. The CDR3 nucleotides are TGTGCCAGCTCACCAGGACAGGGCTCCTACGAGCAGTACTTC.